This TCR beta chain was obtained from a study of cytomegalovirus exposure and HLA in healthy donors (dated by TCRdb to 2016 to 2017). Context from the whole study: According to an earlier analysis of a few hundred of the donors, 150 million to 200 million T cells yielded 95 million to 140 million unique TCR beta sequences and 250 to 350 Gb of sequence data. In the later analysis, no new phenotypic data were used to find candidate immune exposures; instead, reliance was placed on TCR beta sequences and their occurrence across donors. Of the 398 genotyped donors, 81% were placed in the genetic ancestry cluster associated with self-reported Caucasian donors. HLA typing included class I and class II loci at four-digit resolution. The aim of the study was to test whether cataloging public T cell receptors could identify signatures of past pathogen exposure. The T cell repertoires of around 730 subjects were profiled by immunosequencing and related to cytomegalovirus serostatus. An earlier analysis of some 500 of the donors used high-throughput TCR beta sequencing to judge whether each TCR beta V gene segment behaved as functional or pseudogenic. To study patterns of TCR occurrence, a later analysis re-analyzed previously published TCR beta repertoires from around 660 donors and added high-resolution HLA genotyping. Every repertoire in the discovery cohort had been generated on one and the same sequencing platform. Typing coverage differed by locus: A, B, C, DRB1 and DQB1 were typed in roughly 620-630 donors, DQA1 in about 500, DPA1 in approximately 610, and DPB1 in roughly 470. Along with the approximately 670-subject first cohort, a separate validation cohort of more than 90 different subjects was used. A later genetic analysis took genome-wide SNP genotypes for about three fifths of the roughly 700 donors and used that subset as a discovery cohort. Roughly five DR-DQ haplotypes were treated as single units for association and clustering because of strong linkage in the cohort. About 280 gigabases of sequencing data and approximately 91 million unique TCR sequences made up an early release that covered under 750 HLA-typed donors. Among some 410 genotyped donors of the cohort, an average of around 240,000 unique TCR beta nucleotide sequences were sequenced per donor, roughly 18% of them non-productive. Donor age, sex, ethnicity and CMV serostatus were collected together with the repertoire data. The study combined high-throughput TCR immunosequencing, statistical association of individual TCRs with disease status, and machine learning to predict cytomegalovirus infection status. Findings and caveats that apply to the study as a whole: A later analysis found that TCR association rates varied across HLA loci, with DRB1 alleles showing the most associated TCRs and HLA-C alleles the fewest. Compared with equally common non-associated chains, HLA-associated TCR beta chains in a later analysis were more clonally expanded and had lower generation probabilities. The only immune exposure information available for the cohort was CMV serostatus. Most TCR sequences were observed very rarely across donors, whereas some public TCRs were present in many individuals. A cluster of highly shared sequence variants was judged likely to represent a technical artifact of the sequencing pipeline. In a later analysis, most CMV-associated TCR beta chains were found to appear HLA-restricted, with HLA associations seemingly driven largely by CMV exposure. A further reported finding was that TCR beta sequences accurately predicted the HLA-A and HLA-B alleles for most subjects in the first cohort. Strong co-occurrence of HLA alleles, especially DR and DQ, made assigning TCR associations to individual alleles difficult. Linkage disequilibrium might explain the correlated functional status among segregating V segments, but an unknown experimental factor could not be excluded. Because HLA typing was unavailable for some donors at each locus, only the typed subset was used in association tests. The authors suggested that the approach could potentially be extended to other disease states and immunological phenotypes. A few of the identified cytomegalovirus-associated TCR beta chains were confirmed in vitro to be specific for cytomegalovirus antigens. V-gene and J-gene trimming of TCR beta chains was associated with a missense DCLRE1C variant in a later genetic analysis, and the association was replicated in an independent cohort. In a later analysis, several top co-occurrence clusters were reported to appear linked to parvovirus B19, influenza, CMV and Epstein-Barr virus. Broadly in line with IMGT annotations, most TCR beta V segments showed up in productive rearrangements about 90% or about 30% of the time in an earlier analysis of a few hundred of the donors. The study listed 150 to 200 TCR beta chains as associated with cytomegalovirus. The classifier was reported to diagnose cytomegalovirus status with high specificity and sensitivity in both the original cohort and the validation cohort. Sequencing depth was assumed to be roughly uniform across donors in the presence/absence analyses, though that assumption may not hold. At a false discovery rate of 0.05, a later analysis linked fewer than 20,000 TCR beta sequences to specific HLA alleles. Because counts were too low, about 15 rarely observed V segments, including chromosome 9 orphons, were left out of the earlier analysis of 587 of the donors. Compared with the 666-donor mean, donors in an Asian-associated ancestry cluster had fewer N-insertions in productive TCRs, according to a later genetic analysis. The 87-base-pair reads could not distinguish some IMGT-functional V segments, including TRBV6-2 and TRBV6-3, so those segments were excluded. In this cohort, only TCR beta chains were sequenced, and detectable features were limited by the absence of alpha or paired-chain data.

Library creation used the immunoSEQ multiplex PCR assay. For the multiplex PCR, a mixture combining 60 forward primers for TCR Vbeta segments and 13 reverse primers for TCR Jbeta segments was used. Amplification of the CDR3 region of rearranged TCR beta genes was performed with a multiplex PCR assay on genomic DNA. The amplified TCR beta libraries were sequenced on the Illumina HiSeq System as 87-base-pair reads. On the authors' methods: A later analysis tallied approximately 87 million unique TCR beta chains across the 640 or so repertoires, and some 10 million of those chains were shared by two or more donors. To remove PCR and sequencing errors, raw reads were error-corrected and collapsed into unique sequences using a nearest-neighbor algorithm that merged closely related sequences. CDR3 sequences were aligned to IMGT reference sequences to assign V, D and J gene segments. For a sequence to be retained, a match of at least six nucleotides was required to both a V gene segment and a J gene segment. A rearrangement was called productive if the CDR3 had no stop codons and remained in frame with V and J, and every other rearrangement was called non-productive. CDR3 was defined by IMGT convention, running from the second conserved V-encoded cysteine to the conserved J-encoded phenylalanine. The earlier analysis of roughly 590 of the donors excluded sequences that lacked an unambiguous match to a single V gene segment. An earlier analysis of a few hundred of the donors classified V segments as functional when productive rearrangements were above 56.7% and as segregating when the standard deviation between donors was above 5%. A statistical classification framework was built for diagnosing cytomegalovirus status from the catalog of TCR beta chain sequences. V and J gene assignment, in a later analysis, came from comparing TCR nucleotide sequences with IMGT/GENE-DB human TR gene sequences. In a later analysis, CDR3 sequences and most-parsimonious VDJ recombination scenarios were assigned using the TCRdist pipeline. In a later analysis, every TCR beta chain was defined by the combination of its CDR3 amino acid sequence and its V-gene family, and reads without a unique V-gene family were dropped. A later analysis removed 600 or so highly shared, low-generation-probability nucleotide sequences to deal with suspected cross-contamination and a sequencing artifact. A later analysis calculated a clonal expansion index for each public chain from normalized within-repertoire ranks of inferred template counts. Generation probabilities in a later analysis came from a VDJ recombination model fitted to out-of-frame rearrangements, and those results were checked against IGoR. In a later analysis, TCR-TCR, TCR-HLA and TCR-CMV co-occurrence was scored with hypergeometric tests, and a repertoire-size bias correction was applied to TCR pairs. In a later analysis, false discovery rates were estimated by permuting HLA or CMV assignments 20 times. In a later analysis, co-occurring TCRs were grouped using DBSCAN, with TCRdist sequence similarity added in when clustering inside HLA-allele-positive subsets. For co-occurrence clustering, repertoires with fewer than 30,000 or more than 120,000 public chains were excluded, along with 5 or 6 repertoires with anomalous nucleotide sharing. TCRdb retrieved this table from immuneACCESS and kept in-frame rearrangements only. Not all clones are present; in checked studies, unresolved V genes account for under half, and no reason is known for the remainder. D and trimming come from the DNA, and the V and J calls and clone size come from that table. The sample yields more than 100,000 clones; less than 85% were counted once. 1% of the sample is taken by the ten largest.

In total, roughly 670 healthy bone marrow donors made up the cohort. Cohort members were all nominally healthy when sampled, although unrecorded immune exposures were likely present. The donor tested CMV seronegative, placing the donor among the 300 to 400 seronegative members of the cohort. A peripheral blood sample was provided by each donor, and peripheral blood mononuclear cells were used for TCR beta sequencing. Genomic DNA was extracted from the blood cell samples with the Qiagen DNeasy Blood Extraction Kit. With respect to this clone: This clone's antigen is unknown. No base-level quality is on record; no much larger clone is a single base apart.

From a lookup of the germline V gene, CDR1 and CDR2 are SNHLY and FYNNEI. V is shortened by 9 bases, J by 12 bases, and the region joining them spans 18 bases. From the cysteine up to the phenylalanine, the CDR3 has a length of 12 residues. The DNA shown is the 36-base CDR3, in frame from base 1. Recombination linked TRBV2 to TRBJ2-1; the D gene assignment is ambiguous. The sample consisted of PBMCs. The receptor's source is a man aged 35 to 55 in good health and CMV-seronegative. The bases read TGTGCCAGTGCACTAACTACAATGAGGCAGTTCTTC. Its coded protein is CASALTTMRQFF.